This TCR beta chain was identified during a study of T cells in Graves' hyperthyroidism and ophthalmopathy. Hyperthyroidism was newly diagnosed in patients aged 18 to 65 (duration under 2 months). Fresh peripheral blood, more than 9 ml, yielded the PBMCs. V was pared by 2 bases and J by 4 bases, with 8 bases between. The CDR3 sequence is 13 residues long. This clonotype was seen repeatedly, ten times or more. It was RNA transcripts that yielded the amplified TCR beta CDR3 regions. Primed by the HTBI set, a first-round RT-PCR was run on the TCR CDR3. TCRdb re-analysed the multiplex PCR reads in MiXCR, keeping a single row per CDR3 protein. The sample has under 350,000 distinct CDR3 sequences; approximately 14% are singletons.

The sequence was obtained from a woman between 35 and 50 years old with Graves' hyperthyroidism. The source material was blood. The V and J genes are TRBV12-3 or TRBV12-4 and TRBJ2-5; no clear D gene. CDR3 in DNA: TGTGCCAGCAGTTTAAGTTGGGCAGAGACCCAGTACTTC. It codes for CASSLSWAETQYF.